These 15 T cell receptor beta chains came from one sample sequenced in a study of blood T cell repertoires in COVID-19. Clones were read by immunoSEQ multiplex PCR, and TCRdb kept only the in-frame ones, dropping some. Counted here are 110,000 to 150,000 clones, approximately 91% occurring once; the ten biggest clones make up roughly 1.9%. The sequenced material came from peripheral blood. Receptors originate from a man aged 70-80 years with acute or convalescent COVID-19.

The chain uses TRBV3-1 (or the pseudogene TRBV3-2) and TRBJ1-1; D is undetermined. The V and J ends lost 3 bases and 1 base respectively, with 18 bases between them. CDR1 is LGHDT, CDR2 YNNKEL, per germline (reference sequence). The CDR3 spans 17 residues. CDR3 in amino acids: CASSHSGYETTNTEAFF. In nucleotides, the CDR3 is TGTGCCAGCAGCCATTCCGGGTACGAAACGACGAACACTGAAGCTTTCTTT.

The chain recombines TRBV5-4 with TRBJ2-7; TRBD1 aligns across 8 bases. This CDR3 region has 14 residues. V shed 7 bases and J 1 base; nucleotides not matched to a gene: 7. CDR1 and CDR2 (germline): SGHNT, YYREEE (reference sequence). CDR3 nucleotide sequence: TGTGCCAGCTCGGTGCAGGGGGCATCCTACGAGCAGTACTTC. This gives the protein CASSVQGASYEQYF.

The J gene is TRBJ1-5, the V gene TRBV19; D perhaps matches TRBD1 (5 bases). V lost 10 bases and J 7 bases, leaving 14 bases between the germline ends. Germline V gene data show CDR1 as LNHDA and CDR2 as SQIVND (reference sequence). This CDR3 comprises 12 residues. CDR3: CATAGVKQPQHF. The CDR3 DNA is TGTGCCACCGCGGGGGTCAAACAGCCCCAGCATTTT.

The V gene is TRBV27, the J gene TRBJ1-1; D is possibly TRBD1 (6 bases). CDR1 MNHEY and CDR2 SMNVEV come from the germline V gene (reference sequence). The CDR3 loop spans 15 amino acids. V lost 6 bases to trimming and J lost 9 bases, with 23 bases between them. As DNA, the CDR3 is TGTGCCAGCAGCACACCTTCACAGGGAGGGGATCAAGCTTTCTTT. This sequence encodes CASSTPSQGGDQAFF.

The gene calls are TRBV11-2 and TRBJ1-1, with 7 nucleotides matching TRBD1. The junction had 6 bases not matched to a gene; V was cut back by 5 bases and J by 0 bases. The germline gives CDR1 SGHAT, CDR2 FQNNGV. The length of the CDR3 is 15 residues. The CDR3 bases are TGTGCCAGCAGCCTTTCGGGACAGTTGAACACTGAAGCTTTCTTT. This sequence encodes CASSLSGQLNTEAFF.

The chain uses TRBV5-1 and TRBJ1-2; D is undetermined. Germline CDR1 and CDR2: SGHRS and YFSETQ. There are 15 residues in the CDR3. With 0 bases removed from V and 5 bases from J, the gap between germline ends came to 14 bases. The CDR3 sequence: CASSLESGPIYGYTF. CDR3 nucleotide sequence: TGCGCCAGCAGCTTGGAGAGCGGACCGATATATGGCTACACCTTC.

This chain uses TRBV5-6 with TRBJ2-2; 7 nucleotides match TRBD2. The CDR3 length is 17 residues. J was trimmed by 6 bases and V by 2 bases; bases with no gene match: 13. Germline assignment: CDR1 SGHDT and CDR2 YYEEEE. The CDR3 DNA sequence: TGTGCCAGCAGCTTTCTTCCTTTGCGGGAGAGACCCGGGGAGCTGTTTTTT. Translated: CASSFLPLRERPGELFF. The full variable domain, in which reference TRBV5-6 and TRBJ2-2 provide the parts outside the CDR3, is DAGVTQSPTHLIKTRGQQVTLRCSPKSGHDTVSWYQQALGQGPQFIFQYYEEEERQRGNFPDRFSGHQFPNYSSELNVNALLLGDSALYLCASSFLPLRERPGELFFGEGSRLTVL.

This chain joins TRBV19 and TRBJ1-1; TRBD1 is a possible D gene (5 bases). CDR1 and CDR2 (germline): LNHDA, SQIVND (reference sequence). The CDR3 is 14 amino acids. The germline V and J ends were trimmed by 3 bases and 4 bases, with 12 bases remaining between them. DNA of the CDR3: TGTGCCAGTAGTATGGGAGCGGGGACCACTGAAGCTTTCTTT. Protein product: CASSMGAGTTEAFF. Full variable domain (outside the CDR3, taken from reference TRBV19 and TRBJ1-1): DGGITQSPKYLFRKEGQNVTLSCEQNLNHDAMYWYRQDPGQGLRLIYYSQIVNDFQKGDIAEGYSVSREKKESFPLTVTSAQKNPTAFYLCASSMGAGTTEAFFGQGTRLTVV.

The V gene is TRBV24-1, the J gene TRBJ2-5, with 15 bases lining up with TRBD2. The germline V gene has CDR1 KGHDR and CDR2 SFDVKD. V shed 3 bases, J shed 4 bases, and the junction held 8 bases outside the gene matches. The CDR3 extends over 18 amino acids. This CDR3 reads CATSDPRTSGGAGETQYF. Written as DNA, the CDR3 is TGTGCCACCAGTGATCCCCGGACTAGCGGGGGGGCGGGAGAGACCCAGTACTTC.

This clone was detected only a few times. The chain has TRBV4-1 and TRBJ2-4; 15 bases map to TRBD2. This CDR3 has 18 amino acids. Germline lookup yields CDR1 MGHRA and CDR2 YSYEKL. The ends lost 4 bases at V and 1 base at J; junction bases unmatched: 5. This CDR3 is CASSPGLAGGLAKNIQYF. CDR3 bases: TGCGCCAGCAGCCCCGGACTAGCGGGAGGGCTGGCCAAAAACATTCAGTACTTC.

The V gene is TRBV11-3, the J gene TRBJ2-3; maybe TRBD2 (6 bases). The CDR3 has 14 residues. V lost 6 bases, J lost 1 base, and 11 bases lay in between. CDR1 is SGHNT and CDR2 is YENEEA in the germline V gene. CDR3 in DNA: TGTGCCAGCAGTTCCGGGACTGGCACAGATACGCAGTATTTT. This codes for CASSSGTGTDTQYF.

In nucleotides, the CDR3 is TGTGCCAGCAGCGCCCGGGACAGGGGATATGAGCAGTTCTTC. Its translation is CASSARDRGYEQFF. This rearrangement joins TRBV7-9 to TRBJ2-1; 10 bases fit TRBD1. The junction had 6 bases not matched to a gene; V was cut back by 5 bases and J by 8 bases. The V gene's germline CDR1 is SEHNR and CDR2 FQNEAQ (reference sequence). The CDR3 runs 14 residues. The full variable domain, its missing parts supplied by reference TRBV7-9 and TRBJ2-1, is DTGVSQNPRHKITKRGQNVTFRCDPISEHNRLYWYRQTLGQGPEFLTYFQNEAQLEKSRLLSDRFSAERPKGSFSTLEIQRTEQGDSAMYLCASSARDRGYEQFFGPGTRLTVL.

This clone was recorded once. The CDR3 nucleotides are TGCGCCAGCAGCCCAGACTCGTCGAACTCTGGGGCCAACGTCCTGACTTTC. Encoded protein: CASSPDSSNSGANVLTF. The chain employs TRBV5-1 and TRBJ2-6; D unclear. Trimming took off 4 bases at V and 0 bases at J, with 14 bases between the two ends. The CDR3 runs 17 residues. Germline V CDR1 and CDR2: SGHRS, YFSETQ.

The chain employs TRBV7-9 and TRBJ2-1; 9 bases line up with TRBD1. Trimming took 4 bases from V and 9 from J; bases not matched to a gene: 7. The CDR3 length is 14 residues. Germline CDR1 reads SEHNR; CDR2 reads FQNEAQ (reference sequence). The chain's CDR3 is CASSSDRGGGEQFF. The CDR3 nucleotides are TGTGCCAGCAGCTCGGACAGGGGTGGGGGTGAGCAGTTCTTC.

The J gene is TRBJ2-2, the V gene TRBV18; 7 bases align to TRBD2. V lost 2 bases and J lost 4; bases outside the gene matches: 10. CDR1 is KGHSH, CDR2 LQKENI, per germline. The length of the CDR3 is 17 residues. CDR3 residues: CASSPSFLRGSTGELFF. CDR3 DNA: TGTGCCAGCTCACCATCCTTCTTGCGGGGGAGCACCGGGGAGCTGTTTTTT.